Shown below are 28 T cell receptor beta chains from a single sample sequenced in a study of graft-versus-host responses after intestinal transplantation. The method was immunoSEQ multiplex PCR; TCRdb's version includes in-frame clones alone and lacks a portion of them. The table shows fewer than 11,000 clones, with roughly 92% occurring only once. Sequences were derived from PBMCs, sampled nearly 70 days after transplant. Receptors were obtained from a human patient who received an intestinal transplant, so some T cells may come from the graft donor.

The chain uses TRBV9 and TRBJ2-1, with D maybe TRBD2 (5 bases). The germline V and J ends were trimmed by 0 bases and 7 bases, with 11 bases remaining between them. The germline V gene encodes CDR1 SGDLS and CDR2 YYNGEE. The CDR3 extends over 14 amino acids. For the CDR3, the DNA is TGTGCCAGCAGCGTAGATGGCTCGGGGAATGAGCAGTTCTTC. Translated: CASSVDGSGNEQFF.

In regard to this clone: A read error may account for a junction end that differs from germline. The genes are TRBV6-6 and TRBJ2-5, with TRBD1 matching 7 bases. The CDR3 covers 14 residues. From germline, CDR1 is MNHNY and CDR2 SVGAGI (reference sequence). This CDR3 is CASLGGGFQETQHF. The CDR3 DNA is TGTGCCAGCCTAGGGGGCGGTTTCCAAGAGACCCAGCACTTC.

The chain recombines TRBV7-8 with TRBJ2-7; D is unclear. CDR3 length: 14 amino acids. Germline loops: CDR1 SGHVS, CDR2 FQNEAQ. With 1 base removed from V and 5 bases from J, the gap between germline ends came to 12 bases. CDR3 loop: CASSLGWGNDEQYF. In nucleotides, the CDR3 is TGTGCCAGCAGCTTAGGTTGGGGTAACGACGAGCAGTACTTC. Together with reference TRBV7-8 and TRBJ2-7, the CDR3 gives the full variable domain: GAGVSQSPRYKVAKRGQDVALRCDPISGHVSLFWYQQALGQGPEFLTYFQNEAQLDKSGLPSDRFFAERPEGSVSTLKIQRTQQEDSAVYLCASSLGWGNDEQYFGPGTRLTVT.

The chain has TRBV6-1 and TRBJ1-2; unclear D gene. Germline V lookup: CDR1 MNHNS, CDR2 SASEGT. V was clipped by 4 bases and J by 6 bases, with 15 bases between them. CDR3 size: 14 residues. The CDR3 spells CASSGQRLRNGYTF. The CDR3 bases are TGTGCCAGCAGTGGACAACGTTTGAGGAATGGCTACACCTTC.

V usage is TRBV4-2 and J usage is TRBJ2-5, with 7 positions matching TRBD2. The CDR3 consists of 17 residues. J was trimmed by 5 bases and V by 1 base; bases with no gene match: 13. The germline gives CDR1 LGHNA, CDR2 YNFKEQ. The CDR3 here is CASSQVPSSGPGETQYF. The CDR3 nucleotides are TGTGCCAGCAGCCAAGTACCCTCTAGCGGTCCAGGGGAGACCCAGTACTTC.

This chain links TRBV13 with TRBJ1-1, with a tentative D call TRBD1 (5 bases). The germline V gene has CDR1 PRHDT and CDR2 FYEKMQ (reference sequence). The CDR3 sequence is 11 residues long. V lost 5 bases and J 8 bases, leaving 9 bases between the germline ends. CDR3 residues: CASSAGAEAFF. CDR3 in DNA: TGTGCCAGCAGCGCCGGGGCCGAAGCTTTCTTT.

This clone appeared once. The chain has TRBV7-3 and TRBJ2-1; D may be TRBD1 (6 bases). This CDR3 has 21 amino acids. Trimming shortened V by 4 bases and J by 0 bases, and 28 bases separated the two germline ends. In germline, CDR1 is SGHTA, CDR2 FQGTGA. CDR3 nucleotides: TGTGCCAGCAGCTCAACGGGGTCAGATTTAGGGGGTAAACTCTCCTACAATGAGCAGTTCTTC. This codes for CASSSTGSDLGGKLSYNEQFF. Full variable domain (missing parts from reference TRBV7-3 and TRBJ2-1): GAGVSQTPSNKVTEKGKYVELRCDPISGHTALYWYRQSLGQGPEFLIYFQGTGAADDSGLPNDRFFAVRPEGSVSTLKIQRTERGDSAVYLCASSSTGSDLGGKLSYNEQFFGPGTRLTVL.

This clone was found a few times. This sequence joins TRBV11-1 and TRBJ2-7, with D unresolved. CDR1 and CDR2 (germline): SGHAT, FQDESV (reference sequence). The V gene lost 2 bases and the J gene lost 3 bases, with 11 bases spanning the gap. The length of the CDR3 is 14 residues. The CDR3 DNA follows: TGTGCCAGCAGCTTAAGACGTAGCATCTACGAGCAGTACTTC. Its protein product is CASSLRRSIYEQYF.

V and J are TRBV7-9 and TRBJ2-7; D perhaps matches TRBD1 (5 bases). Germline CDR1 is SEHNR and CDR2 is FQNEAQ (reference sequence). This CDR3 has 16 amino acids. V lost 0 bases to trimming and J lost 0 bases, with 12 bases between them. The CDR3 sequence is CASSLAVQESSYEQYF. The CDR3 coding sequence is TGTGCCAGCAGCTTAGCCGTACAGGAGAGCTCCTACGAGCAGTACTTC.

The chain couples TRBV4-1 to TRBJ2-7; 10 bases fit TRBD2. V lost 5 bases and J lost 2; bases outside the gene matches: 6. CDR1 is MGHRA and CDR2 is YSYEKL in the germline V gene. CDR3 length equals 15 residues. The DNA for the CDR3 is TGCGCCAGCAGCGCGCTAGCGGGAGCCCCCTACGAGCAGTACTTC. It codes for CASSALAGAPYEQYF.

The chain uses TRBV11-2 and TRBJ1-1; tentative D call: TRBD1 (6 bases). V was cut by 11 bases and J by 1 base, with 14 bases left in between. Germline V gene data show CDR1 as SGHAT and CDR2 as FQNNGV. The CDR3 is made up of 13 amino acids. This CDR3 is CAVTRGSNTEAFF. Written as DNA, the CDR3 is TGTGCCGTTACCAGGGGTTCGAACACTGAAGCTTTCTTT.

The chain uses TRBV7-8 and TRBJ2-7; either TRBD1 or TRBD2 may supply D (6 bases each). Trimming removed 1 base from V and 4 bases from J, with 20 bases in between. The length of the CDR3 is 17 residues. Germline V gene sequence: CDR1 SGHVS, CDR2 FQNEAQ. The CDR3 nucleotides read TGTGCCAGCAGCTTAGTCTGGGGGGCAGGGAGGCCATACGAGCAGTACTTC. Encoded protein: CASSLVWGAGRPYEQYF.

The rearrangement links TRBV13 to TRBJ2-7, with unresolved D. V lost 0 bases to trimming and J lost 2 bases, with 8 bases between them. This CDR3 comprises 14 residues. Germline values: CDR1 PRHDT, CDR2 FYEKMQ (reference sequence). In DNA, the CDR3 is TGTGCCAGCAGCTTAGGTAGGGTTCCCTACGAGCAGTACTTC. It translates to CASSLGRVPYEQYF.

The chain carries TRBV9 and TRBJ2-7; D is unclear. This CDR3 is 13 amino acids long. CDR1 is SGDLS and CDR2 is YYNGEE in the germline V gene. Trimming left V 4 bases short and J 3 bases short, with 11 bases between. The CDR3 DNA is TGTGCCAGCAGCCCGTCTGGAGACTACGAGCAGTACTTC. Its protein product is CASSPSGDYEQYF.

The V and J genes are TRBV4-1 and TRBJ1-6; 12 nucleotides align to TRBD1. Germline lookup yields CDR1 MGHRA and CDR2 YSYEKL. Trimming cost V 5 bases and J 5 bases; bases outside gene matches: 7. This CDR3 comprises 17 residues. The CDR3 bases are TGCGCCAGCAGCTCCCCGGGACAGGGGGCCAATAATTCACCCCTCCACTTT. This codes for CASSSPGQGANNSPLHF.

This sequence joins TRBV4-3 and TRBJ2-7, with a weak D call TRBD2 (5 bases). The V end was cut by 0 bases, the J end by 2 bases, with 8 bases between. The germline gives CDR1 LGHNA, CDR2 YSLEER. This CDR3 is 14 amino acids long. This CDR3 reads CASSQDEGTYEQYF. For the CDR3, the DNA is TGCGCCAGCAGCCAAGATGAGGGTACCTACGAGCAGTACTTC.

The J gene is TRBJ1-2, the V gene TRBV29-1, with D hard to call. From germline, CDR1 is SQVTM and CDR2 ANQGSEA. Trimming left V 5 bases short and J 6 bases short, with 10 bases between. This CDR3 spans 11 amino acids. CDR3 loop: CSVLISNGYTF. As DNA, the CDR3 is TGCAGCGTTTTGATTTCGAATGGCTACACCTTC.

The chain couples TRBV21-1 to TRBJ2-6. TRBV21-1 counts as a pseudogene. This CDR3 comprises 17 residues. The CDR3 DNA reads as TGTGCCAGCAGCAGTTCCCTACAACAAAGTCGGGCCAACGTCCTGACTTTC. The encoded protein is CASSSSLQQSRANVLTF.

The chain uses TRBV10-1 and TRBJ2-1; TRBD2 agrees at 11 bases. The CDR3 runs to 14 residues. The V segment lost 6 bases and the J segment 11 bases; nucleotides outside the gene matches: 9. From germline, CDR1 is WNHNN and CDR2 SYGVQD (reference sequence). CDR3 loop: CASSPGTSGAQQFF. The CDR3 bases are TGCGCCAGCAGCCCCGGGACTAGCGGAGCCCAGCAGTTCTTC.

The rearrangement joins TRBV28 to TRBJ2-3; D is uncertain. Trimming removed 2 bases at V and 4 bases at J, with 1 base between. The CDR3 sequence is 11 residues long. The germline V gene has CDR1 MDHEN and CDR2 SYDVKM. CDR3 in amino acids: CASSLADTQYF. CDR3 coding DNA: TGTGCCAGCAGTTTAGCAGATACGCAGTATTTT.

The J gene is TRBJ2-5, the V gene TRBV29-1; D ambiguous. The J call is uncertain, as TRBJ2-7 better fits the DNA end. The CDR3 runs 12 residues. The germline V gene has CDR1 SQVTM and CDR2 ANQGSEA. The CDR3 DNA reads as TGCAGCGTTGAGGTTTCCACCTACGAGCAGTACTTC. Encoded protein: CSVEVSTYEQYF.

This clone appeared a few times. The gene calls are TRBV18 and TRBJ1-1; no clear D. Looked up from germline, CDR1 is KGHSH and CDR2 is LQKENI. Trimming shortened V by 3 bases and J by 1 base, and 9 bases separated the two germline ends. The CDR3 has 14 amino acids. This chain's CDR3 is CASSPPRKNTEAFF. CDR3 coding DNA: TGTGCCAGCTCACCCCCACGGAAGAACACTGAAGCTTTCTTT.

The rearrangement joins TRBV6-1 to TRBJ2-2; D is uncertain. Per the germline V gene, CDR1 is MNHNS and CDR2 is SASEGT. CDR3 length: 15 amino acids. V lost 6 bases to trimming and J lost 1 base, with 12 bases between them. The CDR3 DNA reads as TGTGCCAGCAGACCCGGCCAGGTGAACACCGGGGAGCTGTTTTTT. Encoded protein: CASRPGQVNTGELFF.

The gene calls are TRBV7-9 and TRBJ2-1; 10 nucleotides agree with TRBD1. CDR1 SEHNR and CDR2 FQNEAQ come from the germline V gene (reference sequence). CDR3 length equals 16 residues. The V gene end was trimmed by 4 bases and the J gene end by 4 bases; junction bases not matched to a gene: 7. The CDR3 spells CASSYRQGAVYNEQFF. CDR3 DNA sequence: TGTGCCAGCAGCTACCGACAGGGGGCGGTGTACAATGAGCAGTTCTTC.

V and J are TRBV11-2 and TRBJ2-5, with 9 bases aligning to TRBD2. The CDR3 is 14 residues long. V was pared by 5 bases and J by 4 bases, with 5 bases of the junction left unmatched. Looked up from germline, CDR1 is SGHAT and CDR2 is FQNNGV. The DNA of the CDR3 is TGTGCCAGCAGCCCCATACTAGCGGGAGAGACCCAGTACTTC. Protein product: CASSPILAGETQYF.

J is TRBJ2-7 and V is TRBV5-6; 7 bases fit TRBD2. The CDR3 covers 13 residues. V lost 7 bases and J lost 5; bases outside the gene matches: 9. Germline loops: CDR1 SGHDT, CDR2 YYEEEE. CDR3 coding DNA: TGTGCCAGCTCTTCCGGGGGGAGCGACGAGCAGTACTTC. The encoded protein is CASSSGGSDEQYF.

The DNA of the CDR3 is TGTGCCAGCAAGGACTCCTACGAGCAGTACTTC. This codes for CASKDSYEQYF. This sequence joins TRBV6-5 and TRBJ2-7, with D uncertain. Per the germline V gene, CDR1 is MNHEY and CDR2 is SVGAGI. CDR3 length: 11 residues. Trimming cost V 7 bases and J 0 bases, with 4 bases left between them.

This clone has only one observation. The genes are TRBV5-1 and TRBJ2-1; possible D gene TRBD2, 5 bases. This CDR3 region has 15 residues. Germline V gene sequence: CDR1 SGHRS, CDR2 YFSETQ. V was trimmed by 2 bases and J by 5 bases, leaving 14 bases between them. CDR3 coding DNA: TGCGCCAGCAGCTTAGCTTATAGCGCGGACAATGAGCAGTTCTTC. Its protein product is CASSLAYSADNEQFF.